This T cell receptor (beta chain) comes out of a study of T cell clonality in common variable immunodeficiency. This clone was counted many times. Data came from immunoSEQ multiplex PCR; TCRdb stores just in-frame clones and leaves some out. Sampling found approximately 40,000 clones, none seen once. Sequencing input: peripheral blood mononuclear cells. The TCR sequence derives from a person aged 18-69 years in good health.

CDR3: CASSLRQGGETQYF. Partial CDR3 DNA: TGTGCCAGCAGCTTACGGCAAGGCGGGGAGACC. V and J are TRBV13 and TRBJ2-5; TRBD2 might be the D (5 bases). Read data end 3 residues before the CDR3 end; the end is taken from the germline J gene. This CDR3 is 14 amino acids long. Trimming removed 2 bases from V and 5 bases from J, with 12 bases in between. Germline values: CDR1 PRHDT, CDR2 FYEKMQ (reference sequence). The full variable domain, completed using reference TRBV13 and TRBJ2-5, is AAGVIQSPRHLIKEKRETATLKCYPIPRHDTVYWYQQGPGQDPQFLISFYEKMQSDKGSIPDRFSAQQFSDYHSELNMSSLELGDSALYFCASSLRQGGETQYFGPGTRLLVL.